A single sample gave rise to the 22 T cell receptor beta chains below, sequenced in a study of response to subunit inactivated influenza vaccine listed by TCRdb under 2018. Library creation used RT-PCR. TCRdb shows the sequencer as Illumina HiSeq 2500. In-frame beta chains were kept once TCRdb had trimmed the public reads at Q25 with fastp and called clones with MiXCR. Every entry covers one CDR3 protein and lists the most common genes and DNA from its rows. For this sample there are around 520,000 distinct CDR3 sequences; 25% appear just once. Around 2% of the sample is in the top ten clones. The source was CD4+ T cells sorted from PBMCs, collected roughly 5 days after vaccination. The receptor source for this set is a man between 45 and 60 years old who received an inactivated influenza vaccine. Donor details come from another sample of the same person, matched by shared clones.

V gene TRBV5-1 combines with J gene TRBJ2-7; D is uncertain. This CDR3 region has 14 residues. CDR1 SGHRS and CDR2 YFSETQ come from the germline V gene. The V and J ends lost 1 base and 1 base respectively, with 9 bases between them. The CDR3 DNA sequence: TGCGCCAGCAGCTTGATGTCCGATTCCTACGAGCAGTACTTC. It is translated as CASSLMSDSYEQYF. The full variable domain, rest sourced from reference TRBV5-1 and TRBJ2-7, is KAGVTQTPRYLIKTRGQQVTLSCSPISGHRSVSWYQQTPGQGLQFLFEYFSETQRNKGNFPGRFSGRQFSNSRSEMNVSTLELGDSALYLCASSLMSDSYEQYFGPGTRLTVT.

The chain is built from TRBV7-9 and TRBJ2-3; TRBD2 matches 8 bases. Germline V CDR1 and CDR2: SEHNR, FQNEAQ (reference sequence). This CDR3 has 16 amino acids. V shed 8 bases and J 4 bases; nucleotides not matched to a gene: 14. DNA of the CDR3: TGTGCCAGCGACCGTATGAGCGGGAGTGTCCCAGATACGCAGTATTTT. Encoded protein: CASDRMSGSVPDTQYF.

This clonotype was detected only a few times. The rearrangement links TRBV9 to TRBJ2-1; no firm D call. Germline values: CDR1 SGDLS, CDR2 YYNGEE. With 2 bases removed from V and 0 bases from J, the gap between germline ends came to 9 bases. The length of the CDR3 is 15 residues. In DNA, the CDR3 is TGTGCCAGCAGCGTGGGCCCAAGCTCCTACAATGAGCAGTTCTTC. Its protein product is CASSVGPSSYNEQFF.

This clonotype was seen ten or more times. The V call is TRBV5-1, the J call TRBJ2-7; 7 bases fit TRBD1. This CDR3 spans 13 amino acids. V trimming: 4 bases; J trimming: 2 bases; junction bases outside the gene matches: 3. From germline, CDR1 is SGHRS and CDR2 YFSETQ. The CDR3 loop reads CASSIDRAYEQYF. Written as DNA, the CDR3 is TGCGCCAGCAGCATCGACAGGGCCTACGAGCAGTACTTC.

The genes are TRBV5-1 and TRBJ2-1; possible D gene TRBD1, 6 bases. CDR1 is SGHRS and CDR2 is YFSETQ in the germline V gene. Between the trimmed V and J ends, which lost 3 bases and 10 bases, there was a span of 14 bases. CDR3 length: 13 amino acids. CDR3 bases: TGCGCCAGCAGCTGGACAGCCCTGGGGGAGCAGTTCTTC. Protein sequence: CASSWTALGEQFF. Filled out from reference TRBV5-1 and TRBJ2-1, the complete variable domain reads KAGVTQTPRYLIKTRGQQVTLSCSPISGHRSVSWYQQTPGQGLQFLFEYFSETQRNKGNFPGRFSGRQFSNSRSEMNVSTLELGDSALYLCASSWTALGEQFFGPGTRLTVL.

This clonotype has more than one count but fewer than ten. V gene TRBV11-1 combines with J gene TRBJ1-2; weak D call: TRBD1 (6 bases). The CDR3 consists of 18 residues. The germline V gene encodes CDR1 SGHAT and CDR2 FQDESV (reference sequence). V lost 0 bases and J lost 4, with 21 bases in between. CDR3 nucleotides: TGTGCCAGCAGCTTAGCGGCTGGGTTAGAAGGGGGAGGCTATGGCTACACCTTC. This gives the protein CASSLAAGLEGGGYGYTF.

This clonotype was seen only a few times. This chain uses TRBV12-3 or TRBV12-4 with TRBJ2-5; 11 bases map to TRBD2. This CDR3 region has 16 residues. The ends lost 2 bases at V and 3 bases at J; junction bases unmatched: 5. CDR3 sequence: CASSLLAGGTKETQYF. The CDR3 DNA reads as TGTGCCAGCAGTTTACTAGCGGGAGGAACGAAAGAGACCCAGTACTTC.

In its sample, this clonotype was seen a few times. The chain is built from TRBV12-3 or TRBV12-4 and TRBJ2-3; a weak D match, TRBD2 (6 bases). The germline V and J ends were trimmed by 6 bases and 6 bases, with 16 bases remaining between them. The CDR3 consists of 14 residues. CDR3 protein: CASSLGTAGDTQYF. The CDR3, as DNA: TGTGCCAGCAGCCTTGGGACTGCAGGGGATACGCAGTATTTT.

The chain employs TRBV24-1 and TRBJ2-1; TRBD1 matches 7 bases. Germline assignment: CDR1 KGHDR and CDR2 SFDVKD. Unmatched junction bases numbered 1, after V lost 1 base and J lost 2 bases. This CDR3 spans 15 amino acids. This chain's CDR3 is CATSDFQGAYNEQFF. The CDR3 nucleotides are TGTGCCACCAGTGATTTCCAGGGGGCCTACAATGAGCAGTTCTTC.

This chain links TRBV20-1 with TRBJ2-7; maybe TRBD2 (5 bases). V lost 6 bases to trimming and J lost 4 bases, with 10 bases between them. The CDR3 covers 11 residues. Germline V CDR1 and CDR2: DFQATT, SNEGSKA (reference sequence). The DNA of the CDR3 is TGCAGTGCCCCCGGGGTATACGAGCAGTACTTC. It codes for CSAPGVYEQYF.

The chain joins TRBV18 to TRBJ2-7; D perhaps matches TRBD1 (5 bases). V lost 6 bases and J lost 5, with 17 bases in between. Germline V gene data show CDR1 as KGHSH and CDR2 as LQKENI. The CDR3 covers 14 residues. Here the CDR3 reads CASSHGVGLDEQYF. Written as DNA, the CDR3 is TGTGCCAGCTCCCACGGTGTGGGGCTTGACGAGCAGTACTTC.

Only one count was recorded for this clonotype. The chain carries TRBV30 and TRBJ2-5; no definite D call. The V end lost 2 bases, the J end lost 5 bases, and 15 bases lay between the germline ends. Germline CDR1 is GTSNPN and CDR2 is SVGIG (reference sequence). This CDR3 comprises 14 residues. The CDR3 DNA sequence: TGTGCCTGGAGTCAGAGAGGTTTGGGGGAGACCCAGTACTTC. This codes for CAWSQRGLGETQYF.

V is TRBV3-1 and J is TRBJ2-1; 14 bases match TRBD2. With 3 bases clipped from V and 12 bases from J, the junction kept 7 bases outside the gene matches. This CDR3 has 15 residues. From germline, CDR1 is LGHDT and CDR2 YNNKEL (reference sequence). CDR3 sequence (DNA): TGTGCCAGCAGCCACCACGGGACTAGCGGGGGCGGGCAGTTCTTC. This encodes CASSHHGTSGGGQFF.

The gene calls are TRBV7-2 and TRBJ2-7, with 7 bases identical to TRBD1. The CDR3 spans 15 residues. CDR1 and CDR2 (germline): SGHTA, FQGNSA. With 5 bases clipped from V and 6 bases from J, the junction kept 13 bases outside the gene matches. CDR3 coding DNA: TGTGCCAGCAGCGACCGGACAGGTCCTTCCACCGAGCAGTACTTC. This gives the protein CASSDRTGPSTEQYF.

This clonotype has a handful of counts. This rearrangement joins TRBV4-3 to TRBJ2-3; TRBD2 matches 7 bases. Losses at the gene ends were 0 bases for V and 6 bases for J; bases not matched to a gene: 6. This CDR3 contains 15 residues. The germline V gene encodes CDR1 LGHNA and CDR2 YSLEER. CDR3: CASSQETSGADTQYF. CDR3 sequence (DNA): TGCGCCAGCAGCCAAGAAACGAGCGGGGCCGATACGCAGTATTTT.

The CDR3 DNA sequence: TGTGCCAGCCATTGCACGGTTCAAAGCTCCTACGAGCAGTACTTC. Translating gives CASHCTVQSSYEQYF. V and J are TRBV6-9 and TRBJ2-7; D unclear. With 8 bases removed from V and 0 bases from J, the gap between germline ends came to 17 bases. The CDR3 extends over 15 amino acids. Germline-derived CDR1 and CDR2 are MNHGY and SVAAGI.

This clonotype was seen a few times. The rearrangement links TRBV27 to TRBJ2-5; D assignment may be TRBD1 or TRBD2 (5 bases each). The CDR3 consists of 14 residues. Trimming took off 5 bases at V and 4 bases at J, with 14 bases between the two ends. Germline V lookup: CDR1 MNHEY, CDR2 SMNVEV (reference sequence). Here the CDR3 reads CASSLQGRRETQYF. Written as DNA, the CDR3 is TGTGCCAGCAGTCTCCAGGGACGGAGAGAGACCCAGTACTTC.

This clonotype was detected a few times. The V call is TRBV6-6, the J call TRBJ2-2, with D uncertain. The V gene lost 5 bases and the J gene lost 9 bases, with 7 bases spanning the gap. This CDR3 spans 11 amino acids. Germline V gene lookup returns CDR1 MNHNY and CDR2 SVGAGI (reference sequence). DNA of the CDR3: TGTGCCAGCAGTCACGAGAGGGAGCTGTTTTTT. It encodes CASSHERELFF.

The CDR3 DNA reads as TGTGCCAGTAATCCCCCTGGGGTGTCATCCAATGAGCAGTTCTTC. It translates to CASNPPGVSSNEQFF. This chain links TRBV19 with TRBJ2-1; D not resolved. Germline assignment: CDR1 LNHDA and CDR2 SQIVND (reference sequence). V lost 7 bases and J lost 6, with 19 bases in between. CDR3 length: 15 residues.

This rearrangement joins TRBV12-3 or TRBV12-4 to TRBJ1-2; D possibly corresponds to TRBD1 (6 bases). Trimming took off 0 bases at V and 3 bases at J, with 11 bases between the two ends. The CDR3 contains 15 residues. CDR3 sequence: CASSLAGADYYGYTF. For the CDR3, the DNA is TGTGCCAGCAGTTTAGCGGGGGCTGATTACTATGGCTACACCTTC.

Details on this clonotype: The junction differs from germline at one of its ends, possibly a read error. V and J are TRBV6-5 and TRBJ2-7; TRBD1 agrees at 7 bases. Germline V gene lookup returns CDR1 MNHEY and CDR2 SVGAGI. The CDR3 spans 15 residues. DNA for the CDR3: TGTGCCAGCAGTGACTCGGGACAGTCTACCTACGAGCAGTACTTC. It translates to CASSDSGQSTYEQYF.

Here the CDR3 DNA reads TGTGCCAGCAGCTTATCGTCTAGCGGGTACCAAGAGACCCAGTACTTC. It translates to CASSLSSSGYQETQYF. This chain links TRBV11-2 with TRBJ2-5, with 8 bases lining up with TRBD2. The CDR3 spans 16 residues. The germline V gene has CDR1 SGHAT and CDR2 FQNNGV. V dropped 2 bases and J dropped 0; count of bases not matched to a gene: 5.